This T cell receptor beta chain was recorded in a study of T cells in localized non-small cell lung cancer. Study conclusions and caveats: Adjacent lung tissue had a median about 50 of the top 100 clones found in the tumor. Heterogeneity remains possible because sequencing was limited to only one tumor region. Peak T cell clonality was found in uninvolved adjacent lung, exceeding tumor. The study linked higher blood T cell density to longer overall survival.

This CDR3 is 15 amino acids long. The germline CDR1 and CDR2 sequences are MNHEY and SMNVEV (reference sequence). After removal of 6 bases from V and 2 bases from J, the junction contained 8 bases not matched to a gene. Here immunoSEQ multiplex PCR was the method, and the copy in TCRdb shows in-frame clones only, minus some. The sample includes fewer than 40,000 clones, 93% of them seen just once. This clone came up once. The antigen remains unidentified. The sequence derives from an older female donor with stage I lung adenocarcinoma. The specimen was peripheral blood, collected before any cancer treatment. The chain recombines TRBV27 with TRBJ1-1; the match to TRBD1 covers 8 bases. The CDR3 region has the DNA TGTGCCAGCAGGCCGTTAGGACAGGGTAACACTGAAGCTTTCTTT. This gives the protein CASRPLGQGNTEAFF.